Below, 31 T cell receptor beta chains from the same sample are listed, as sequenced in a study of shared clonotypes between healthy human individuals. TCRdb keeps only in-frame clones here, not all; method: immunoSEQ multiplex PCR. In the table there are some 2,500,000 clones, around 92% of which are singletons. The sequenced sample consisted of naive CD4+ T cells from PBMCs. Subset meaning: CD45RA+ positively selected. All receptors derive from a man between 18 and 35 years old in good health. Some clones in this sample may be carry-over from other donors' samples.

This sequence joins TRBV5-4 and TRBJ2-3, with unresolved D. CDR3 length: 13 amino acids. The germline V gene has CDR1 SGHNT and CDR2 YYREEE (reference sequence). Trimming stripped 7 bases from V and 5 bases from J, with 14 bases between. As DNA, the CDR3 is TGTGCCAGCTTCCCGCAAAGTGAAGATACGCAGTATTTT. Translated: CASFPQSEDTQYF.

The chain has TRBV9 and TRBJ2-2; TRBD2 is a possible D gene (5 bases). Deletions cut 0 bases from V and 6 bases from J, with 9 bases between. Germline V gives CDR1 SGDLS, CDR2 YYNGEE. This CDR3 is built from 14 residues. The CDR3 spells CASSVGGHPGELFF. The CDR3 region has the DNA TGTGCCAGCAGCGTAGGCGGGCACCCCGGGGAGCTGTTTTTT.

The J gene is TRBJ2-7, the V gene TRBV28; D gene uncertain. The CDR3 runs 12 residues. V lost 6 bases, J lost 5 bases, and 11 bases lay in between. Germline CDR1 reads MDHEN; CDR2 reads SYDVKM. CDR3 DNA sequence: TGTGCCAGCAGCCCCCCTCGCCACGAGCAGTACTTC. It translates to CASSPPRHEQYF.

The table lists this clone with a count of one. The same CDR3 also results from other DNA sequences found in this sample. V gene TRBV18 combines with J gene TRBJ1-1; no reliable D call. CDR3 size: 13 residues. V gave up 6 bases and J gave up 0 bases, with 8 bases separating them. Germline values: CDR1 KGHSH, CDR2 LQKENI. CDR3 sequence reads: CASSLTVNTEAFF. The DNA of the CDR3 is TGTGCCAGCTCGCTGACGGTGAACACTGAAGCTTTCTTT.

This chain joins TRBV7-9 and TRBJ1-2, with a possible D match to TRBD1 (5 bases). The CDR3 is 14 amino acids. V gave up 0 bases and J gave up 4 bases, with 9 bases separating them. Germline V gene sequence: CDR1 SEHNR, CDR2 FQNEAQ (reference sequence). This CDR3 is CASSLAPGGYGYTF. CDR3 sequence (DNA): TGTGCCAGCAGCTTAGCCCCCGGGGGCTATGGCTACACCTTC.

The J gene is TRBJ2-1, the V gene TRBV7-3, with a tentative D call TRBD2 (6 bases). The CDR3 spans 16 residues. Germline V gene sequence: CDR1 SGHTA, CDR2 FQGTGA. The V end lost 1 base, the J end lost 0 bases, and 10 bases lay between the germline ends. The CDR3 protein is CASSLNSGSSYNEQFF. The CDR3, as DNA: TGTGCCAGCAGCTTAAATAGCGGAAGCTCCTACAATGAGCAGTTCTTC.

The chain recombines TRBV27 with TRBJ1-5, with a possible D match to TRBD1 (5 bases). This CDR3 region has 16 residues. Germline loops: CDR1 MNHEY, CDR2 SMNVEV (reference sequence). Trimming took 6 bases from V and 5 from J, leaving 20 bases between them. The CDR3 DNA reads as TGTGCCAGCAGCCGGGCCCGGGAGTGGGGGGATCAGCCCCAGCATTTT. Its translation: CASSRAREWGDQPQHF.

The genes are TRBV4-3 and TRBJ2-1; 8 positions match TRBD2. Germline CDR1 reads LGHNA; CDR2 reads YSLEER. Losses at the gene ends were 1 base for V and 4 bases for J; bases not matched to a gene: 3. The CDR3 runs 15 residues. The CDR3 nucleotides read TGCGCCAGCAGCCAAGCGGGAGGGACTTACAATGAGCAGTTCTTC. It is translated as CASSQAGGTYNEQFF.

The chain couples TRBV7-9 to TRBJ2-1; TRBD2 agrees at 11 bases. Trimming cost V 4 bases and J 2 bases; bases outside gene matches: 10. CDR3 length: 18 amino acids. Germline CDR1 and CDR2: SEHNR and FQNEAQ (reference sequence). The CDR3 reads CASSSGTSGRVPYNEQFF. The CDR3 nucleotides are TGTGCCAGCAGCTCCGGGACTAGCGGAAGAGTCCCCTACAATGAGCAGTTCTTC.

This clone was detected only a few times. The chain couples TRBV4-1 to TRBJ1-5, with no clear D. CDR1 is MGHRA, CDR2 YSYEKL, per germline. V lost 0 bases, J lost 6 bases, and 15 bases lay in between. The CDR3 loop spans 16 amino acids. The CDR3 loop is CASSQDRAGGSQPQHF. The CDR3 coding sequence is TGCGCCAGCAGCCAAGATCGGGCAGGAGGGAGTCAGCCCCAGCATTTT.

On this clone: The same CDR3 can be traced to other DNA sequences in this sample. The chain combines TRBV28 with TRBJ1-2, with 8 bases aligning to TRBD1. Germline trimming cut 3 bases from V and 9 bases from J; bases unmatched to any gene: 15. Germline CDR1 is MDHEN and CDR2 is SYDVKM. The length of the CDR3 is 16 residues. The DNA of the CDR3 is TGTGCCAGCAGTTTCCCGCTCCTGGACAGGGTTTTGAGCTACACCTTC. The encoded protein is CASSFPLLDRVLSYTF.

This clone was picked up one time. Without the conserved terminal phenylalanine or tryptophan, this CDR3 likely stems from a read error. The limits of the CDR3 on the DNA are not certain, so only TCRdb's listed CDR3 is given. This sequence joins TRBV30 and TRBJ2-3; the table gives TRBD2 as D, unverified against the DNA. Per the germline V gene, CDR1 is GTSNPN and CDR2 is SVGIG (reference sequence). The CDR3 comprises 10 residues, both ends counted. The CDR3 is CAWRAWGLVG.

About this clone: This CDR3 is also generated by other DNA sequences in the sample. This chain uses TRBV18 with TRBJ2-7; D gene ambiguous. The CDR3 runs 13 residues. The V and J ends lost 1 base and 5 bases respectively, with 9 bases between them. Germline V gene sequence: CDR1 KGHSH, CDR2 LQKENI. CDR3 sequence: CASSPLGRDEQYF. CDR3 nucleotide sequence: TGTGCCAGCTCACCACTCGGGCGCGACGAGCAGTACTTC.

This rearrangement joins TRBV6-6 to TRBJ1-2; D is uncertain. CDR1 is MNHNY and CDR2 is SVGAGI in the germline V gene (reference sequence). The CDR3 is 15 amino acids. The ends were cut back, 1 base at V and 5 bases at J, with 14 bases in the middle. DNA for the CDR3: TGTGCCAGCAGTTACTTACGGGATAATTCATATGGCTACACCTTC. Its protein product is CASSYLRDNSYGYTF.

The chain links TRBV5-1 to TRBJ1-1; 8 bases line up with TRBD1. Trimming cost V 3 bases and J 4 bases; bases outside gene matches: 5. This CDR3 is built from 14 residues. Germline V CDR1 and CDR2: SGHRS, YFSETQ. The CDR3 loop is CASSSTGGVTEAFF. The CDR3 DNA reads TGCGCCAGCAGCTCAACAGGGGGTGTCACTGAAGCTTTCTTT.

The V call is TRBV27, the J call TRBJ2-3, with D hard to call. CDR3 length: 14 amino acids. The germline CDR1 and CDR2 sequences are MNHEY and SMNVEV (reference sequence). V was cut by 3 bases and J by 0 bases, with 7 bases left in between. Written as DNA, the CDR3 is TGTGCCAGCAGTTTCACCCTTAGCACAGATACGCAGTATTTT. It is translated as CASSFTLSTDTQYF.

A note on this clone: This probably arose from a read error, given a far larger clone one base away. The V gene is TRBV7-2, the J gene TRBJ2-7; 13 bases agree with TRBD2. The CDR3 covers 14 residues. The V gene's germline CDR1 is SGHTA and CDR2 FQGNSA. The J segment lost 4 bases and the V segment lost 5 bases, leaving 2 bases of the junction unmatched. The CDR3 DNA reads TGTGCCAGCAGCCGGGGACTAGCGGGATACGAGCAGTACTTC. Residues: CASSRGLAGYEQYF.

The genes are TRBV13 and TRBJ2-1, with D tentatively TRBD1 (7 bases). Germline lookup yields CDR1 PRHDT and CDR2 FYEKMQ (reference sequence). The CDR3 spans 17 residues. V was shortened by 5 bases and J by 0 bases, with 17 bases between the two germline ends. The CDR3 is CASSHHRRDSSYNEQFF. The DNA of the CDR3 is TGTGCCAGCAGCCACCACCGGAGGGACAGCTCCTACAATGAGCAGTTCTTC.

This sequence joins TRBV7-2 and TRBJ2-3; tentative D call: TRBD2 (6 bases). CDR1 and CDR2 (germline): SGHTA, FQGNSA. The CDR3 loop spans 14 amino acids. Trimming removed 3 bases at V and 7 bases at J, with 14 bases between. CDR3 DNA: TGTGCCAGCAGCTTCAGCGGGTCACGAAATACGCAGTATTTT. Amino acids: CASSFSGSRNTQYF.

V and J are TRBV5-1 and TRBJ2-7; a possible D gene is TRBD1 (6 bases). Germline V CDR1 and CDR2: SGHRS, YFSETQ. The CDR3 has 15 amino acids. V lost 4 bases to trimming and J lost 0 bases, with 14 bases between them. CDR3 DNA: TGCGCCAGCAGCAGAGACAGGAGGAGCTCCTACGAGCAGTACTTC. Translated: CASSRDRRSSYEQYF.

This chain links TRBV5-1 with TRBJ2-1; D unclear. The CDR3 runs to 14 residues. CDR1 and CDR2 from the germline V gene are SGHRS and YFSETQ. Trimming removed 4 bases at V and 4 bases at J, with 12 bases between. The CDR3 DNA reads TGCGCCAGCAGCCCATGGACCATTTACAATGAGCAGTTCTTC. Translation gives CASSPWTIYNEQFF.

The chain joins TRBV5-1 to TRBJ2-7; the match to TRBD1 covers 8 bases. The CDR3 length is 14 residues. The V gene's germline CDR1 is SGHRS and CDR2 YFSETQ. V was clipped by 0 bases and J by 7 bases; unmatched bases: 6. CDR3 region: CASSLGTGSEEQYF. CDR3 coding DNA: TGCGCCAGCAGCTTGGGGACAGGGTCAGAGGAGCAGTACTTC. Based on the CDR3 plus reference TRBV5-1 and TRBJ2-7, the full variable domain is KAGVTQTPRYLIKTRGQQVTLSCSPISGHRSVSWYQQTPGQGLQFLFEYFSETQRNKGNFPGRFSGRQFSNSRSEMNVSTLELGDSALYLCASSLGTGSEEQYFGPGTRLTVT.

J is TRBJ2-7 and V is TRBV5-1, with 10 bases that match TRBD1. After removal of 3 bases from V and 7 bases from J, the junction contained 16 bases not matched to a gene. CDR3 length equals 17 residues. The germline gives CDR1 SGHRS, CDR2 YFSETQ. DNA for the CDR3: TGCGCCAGCAGCTCCGCGAAGTTACAGACAGGGGGCGGTGAGCAGTACTTC. This encodes CASSSAKLQTGGGEQYF.

This clone was picked up a small number of times. This rearrangement joins TRBV28 to TRBJ2-7; D is unclear. V lost 10 bases and J 7 bases, leaving 14 bases between the germline ends. Germline-derived CDR1 and CDR2 are MDHEN and SYDVKM. The CDR3 consists of 11 residues. As DNA, the CDR3 is TGTGCCACTTCCCCCTTCCTGGAGCAGTACTTC. The encoded protein is CATSPFLEQYF.

This chain joins TRBV5-6 and TRBJ2-7; 12 bases line up with TRBD1. With V trimmed by 4 bases and J by 5 bases, 4 bases remained unmatched. The CDR3 covers 14 residues. Germline V gene lookup returns CDR1 SGHDT and CDR2 YYEEEE. CDR3: CASSTGTGGHEQYF. Here the CDR3 DNA reads TGTGCCAGCAGCACCGGGACAGGGGGCCACGAGCAGTACTTC. The full variable domain, its missing parts supplied by reference TRBV5-6 and TRBJ2-7, is DAGVTQSPTHLIKTRGQQVTLRCSPKSGHDTVSWYQQALGQGPQFIFQYYEEEERQRGNFPDRFSGHQFPNYSSELNVNALLLGDSALYLCASSTGTGGHEQYFGPGTRLTVT.

This clone was detected once. The chain links TRBV10-2 to TRBJ2-2, with 7 positions matching TRBD2. Germline assignment: CDR1 WSHSY and CDR2 SAAADI. This CDR3 spans 14 amino acids. V lost 6 bases, J lost 4 bases, and 5 bases stayed unmatched. CDR3 sequence reads: CASRASGTTGELFF. The CDR3 nucleotides are TGCGCCAGCAGGGCTAGCGGTACCACCGGGGAGCTGTTTTTT.

The CDR3 coding sequence is TGTGCCAGCACGCCCCGGGACACCGGGGAGCTGTTTTTT. Amino acids: CASTPRDTGELFF. The V call is TRBV25-1, the J call TRBJ2-2; D gene ambiguous. The germline V gene has CDR1 MGHDK and CDR2 SYGVNS. V was shortened by 7 bases and J by 3 bases, with 9 bases between the two germline ends. This CDR3 comprises 13 residues.

This clone occurred a few times. The chain recombines TRBV4-2 with TRBJ1-1; D is unclear. CDR1 and CDR2 from the germline V gene are LGHNA and YNFKEQ. The CDR3 spans 14 residues. V gave up 1 base and J gave up 1 base, with 7 bases separating them. Here the CDR3 DNA reads TGTGCCAGCAGCCAAGGTCAGCGGAACACTGAAGCTTTCTTT. Amino acids: CASSQGQRNTEAFF.

This clone occurred once. The chain joins TRBV9 to TRBJ2-2; 10 bases agree with TRBD2. The CDR3 extends over 14 amino acids. Germline V gene sequence: CDR1 SGDLS, CDR2 YYNGEE. After removal of 5 bases from V and 6 bases from J, the junction contained 4 bases not matched to a gene. CDR3 sequence (DNA): TGTGCCAGCAGTGCTAGCGGGAGCCCCGGGGAGCTGTTTTTT. Its protein product is CASSASGSPGELFF.

Here the CDR3 reads CASSQVSPSGSRDTQYF. CDR3 nucleotide sequence: TGTGCCAGCAGCCAAGTGAGCCCTAGCGGGAGTCGAGATACGCAGTATTTT. The chain links TRBV14 to TRBJ2-3; TRBD2 matches at 10 bases. From germline, CDR1 is SGHDN and CDR2 FVKESK. V lost 1 base and J lost 5; bases outside the gene matches: 9. The CDR3 covers 17 residues.

The chain couples TRBV6-4 to TRBJ2-1, with TRBD2 matching over 9 bases. The CDR3 loop spans 13 amino acids. Germline lookup yields CDR1 MRHNA and CDR2 SNTAGT. Trimming at V came to 4 bases and at J to 6 bases, leaving 1 base not matched to a gene. The CDR3 DNA reads TGTGCCAGCAGTGTTAGCGGGAGCAATGAGCAGTTCTTC. This sequence encodes CASSVSGSNEQFF.